The T cell receptor (beta chain) described here comes from a study of cytomegalovirus exposure and HLA in healthy donors. The wider study: Genotyping of under 500 donors showed that roughly 80% belonged to the Caucasian-associated ancestry cluster. Findings of the study overall: For presence/absence analyses, sequencing depth was assumed to be roughly uniform across donors. A list of 150 or so TCR beta chains associated with cytomegalovirus was given.

The CDR3 covers 18 residues. With 2 bases removed from V and 5 bases from J, the gap between germline ends came to 25 bases. The germline V gene encodes CDR1 MNHEY and CDR2 SMNVEV (reference sequence). Healthy people donating bone marrow made up the donors. Turning to this clone: Its specificity is unknown.

Amplification used 60 Vbeta primers and 13 Jbeta primers. Clones were read by immunoSEQ multiplex PCR, and TCRdb kept only the in-frame ones, dropping some. The repertoire holds 110,000 to 150,000 clones, over 60% seen once, with approximately 2% in the top ten. V usage is TRBV27 and J usage is TRBJ2-7; perhaps TRBD2 as D (5 bases). The sequenced sample was PBMCs. The sequence was collected from a man aged 40-49 years in good health and CMV-seronegative. Written as DNA, the CDR3 is TGTGCCAGCAGTTTAGTCCCCCATGTTCGGGGTTCTCTGAACGAGCAGTACTTC. The encoded protein is CASSLVPHVRGSLNEQYF.